These T cell receptor beta chains were read from a single sample in a study of blood T cell repertoires in COVID-19. TCRdb's table, derived via immunoSEQ multiplex PCR, lists solely in-frame clones and lacks some. The sample has about 180,000 clones, 81% seen once. The sequencing sample was made of PBMCs or T cells enriched from blood (not recorded which). These receptors were obtained from a woman aged 40 to 50 with acute COVID-19. Each CDR3 is given with its conserved first and last residue. D genes are given only for firm matches. Expanded clones get a size class; other rows say once, few or many, or leave the size out.

>-|TRBV7-9|-|TRBJ2-5
TGTGCCAGCAGCTCCTCGGGTCGAGAGACCCAGTACTTC
CASSSSGRETQYF
>-|TRBV6-2/TRBV6-3|TRBD2|TRBJ2-5
TGTGCCAGCAGCACTAGCGGGGGATCCCAAGAGACCCAGTACTTC
CASSTSGGSQETQYF
>-|TRBV3-1/TRBV3-2|TRBD2|TRBJ2-1
TGTGCCAGCAGCCAAGGTTCTAGCGGGAGGATTTTAAATGAGCAGTTCTTC
CASSQGSSGRILNEQFF
>few|TRBV5-1|-|TRBJ1-2
TGCGCCAGCAGCTTGGGTCGTCAGCAGGGGAACTATGGCTACACCTTC
CASSLGRQQGNYGYTF
>few|TRBV5-4|TRBD1|TRBJ1-1
TGTGCCAGCAGTTTCGACAGGGCCGGCACTGAAGCTTTCTTT
CASSFDRAGTEAFF
>-|TRBV25-1|-|TRBJ2-7
TGTGCCAGCAGGTTCAGCCACAGGGCGGACTACGAGCAGTACTTC
CASRFSHRADYEQYF
>-|TRBV6-5|-|TRBJ1-2
TGTGCCAGCAGTTACTCCCTTTTGGGGGCGAGCTATGGCTACACCTTC
CASSYSLLGASYGYTF
>-|TRBV19|TRBD1|TRBJ1-4
TGTGCCAGTAGTATAGGGGACAGAGACAATGAAAAACTGTTTTTT
CASSIGDRDNEKLFF
>-|TRBV19|TRBD2|TRBJ2-1
TGTGCCAGTCAAAAGACGATTGGGGCTAGCGGGAGGGCCGATAGAAGCAATGAGCAGTTCTTC
CASQKTIGASGRADRSNEQFF
>-|TRBV11-2|-|TRBJ1-2
TGTGCCAGCAGCCCACAAAACAGGGACTATGGCTACACCTTC
CASSPQNRDYGYTF
>-|TRBV6-1|-|TRBJ2-7
TGTGCCAGCAGTGAAACTAGCCTCGTCCTCGAGCAGTACTTC
CASSETSLVLEQYF
>few|TRBV27|TRBD2|TRBJ2-1
TGTGCCAGCAGCGGACTAGCCTCCTACAATGAGCAGTTCTTC
CASSGLASYNEQFF
>-|TRBV3-1/TRBV3-2|TRBD1|TRBJ1-2
TGTGCCAGCAGCCAAGACAGGGGTAGGGGGCAGGGCTACACCTTC
CASSQDRGRGQGYTF
>-|TRBV7-2|TRBD2|TRBJ2-1
TGTGCCAGCAGCACGGGACTAGCGGGACCGTGGGATGAGCAGTTCTTC
CASSTGLAGPWDEQFF
>-|TRBV30|-|TRBJ2-3
TGTGCCTGGAGTCAAGGCAGGGCGACAGATACGCAGTATTTT
CAWSQGRATDTQYF
>-|TRBV5-1|TRBD2|TRBJ2-2
TGCGCCGCAAAAACGGGAGGCGGCACCGGGGAGCTGTTTTTT
CAAKTGGGTGELFF
>-|TRBV7-9|TRBD2|TRBJ2-1
TGTGCCAGCAGCTCGACAAGGACTAGCAGGAATGAGCAGTTCTTC
CASSSTRTSRNEQFF